The 14 T cell receptor beta chains below all came from one sample that was sequenced in a study of blood T cell repertoires in COVID-19. Method: immunoSEQ multiplex PCR; TCRdb's copy keeps in-frame clones and lacks some. The top ten clones hold roughly a quarter of a sample with around 130,000 clones, around 91% of them seen once. Sequenced sample: peripheral blood. All receptors come from a man between 70 and 80 years old with active or convalescent COVID-19.

V usage is TRBV3-1 (or the pseudogene TRBV3-2) and J usage is TRBJ2-1; 11 nucleotides line up with TRBD2. V lost 3 bases to trimming and J lost 9 bases; unmatched junction nucleotides: 7. CDR1 is LGHDT and CDR2 is YNNKEL in the germline V gene (reference sequence). This CDR3 comprises 15 residues. CDR3 coding DNA: TGTGCCAGCAGCCACACTAGCGGGAGAGCCGGTGAGCAGTTCTTC. Translated: CASSHTSGRAGEQFF.

Turning to this clone: The same CDR3 also results from other DNA sequences found in this sample. The chain uses TRBV19 and TRBJ1-1, with D unresolved. The CDR3 is 13 amino acids. Trimming pared 5 bases from V and 3 bases from J, leaving 10 bases between. Germline V gene lookup returns CDR1 LNHDA and CDR2 SQIVND (reference sequence). DNA of the CDR3: TGTGCCAGTAGTCCCAGAGGAGACACTGAAGCTTTCTTT. It codes for CASSPRGDTEAFF.

The chain is built from TRBV28 and TRBJ1-6, with 8 positions matching TRBD1. V lost 5 bases, J lost 9 bases, and 9 bases stayed unmatched. This CDR3 spans 15 amino acids. Looked up from germline, CDR1 is MDHEN and CDR2 is SYDVKM. Here the CDR3 reads CASSGGGQALSPLHF. The CDR3 region has the DNA TGTGCCAGCAGTGGGGGGGGACAGGCCCTTTCACCCCTCCACTTT.

The CDR3: CASSLVQEYEQYF. Here the CDR3 DNA reads TGTGCCAGCAGCTTAGTACAGGAGTACGAGCAGTACTTC. J is TRBJ2-7 and V is TRBV7-9; D possibly corresponds to TRBD1 (5 bases). Germline V gene sequence: CDR1 SEHNR, CDR2 FQNEAQ (reference sequence). Trimming took 1 base from V and 4 from J, leaving 8 bases between them. The CDR3 runs 13 residues. Combining the CDR3 with reference TRBV7-9 and TRBJ2-7 gives the whole variable domain DTGVSQNPRHKITKRGQNVTFRCDPISEHNRLYWYRQTLGQGPEFLTYFQNEAQLEKSRLLSDRFSAERPKGSFSTLEIQRTEQGDSAMYLCASSLVQEYEQYFGPGTRLTVT.

The chain has TRBV5-1 and TRBJ2-3; TRBD1 agrees at 8 bases. The trim removed 0 bases at V and 2 bases at J, leaving 2 bases unmatched. Germline values: CDR1 SGHRS, CDR2 YFSETQ. The CDR3 has 15 residues. This chain's CDR3 is CASSLGTGTTDTQYF. In DNA form, the CDR3 reads TGCGCCAGCAGCTTGGGGACAGGGACCACAGATACGCAGTATTTT.

This clone was recorded once. The chain employs TRBV3-1 (or the pseudogene TRBV3-2) and TRBJ2-3, with D perhaps TRBD2 (6 bases). The CDR3 contains 15 residues. Trimming removed 4 bases from V and 0 bases from J, with 11 bases in between. The germline gives CDR1 LGHDT, CDR2 YNNKEL (reference sequence). CDR3 DNA: TGTGCCAGCAGCCCTTTGGCGGGAAGCACAGATACGCAGTATTTT. Its translation is CASSPLAGSTDTQYF.

This chain connects TRBV19 to TRBJ1-4, with a weak D call TRBD1 (6 bases). Germline V gene lookup returns CDR1 LNHDA and CDR2 SQIVND (reference sequence). Trimming took off 11 bases at V and 6 bases at J, with 19 bases between the two ends. The CDR3 sequence is 14 residues long. The CDR3 DNA is TGTGCCGCACCGGGAGGTCCAGGGGATGAAAAACTGTTTTTT. This translates into CAAPGGPGDEKLFF.

CDR3 sequence (DNA): TGTGCCAGCAACCGTAACGGGGGGCTGGGGTCTAATGAAAAACTGTTTTTT. Encoded protein: CASNRNGGLGSNEKLFF. The chain is built from TRBV2 and TRBJ1-4; D is possibly TRBD1 (6 bases). Germline V gives CDR1 SNHLY, CDR2 FYNNEI. The V and J ends lost 7 bases and 3 bases respectively, with 21 bases between them. The CDR3 covers 17 residues.

The rearrangement joins TRBV9 to TRBJ2-5, with D possibly being TRBD1 (6 bases). The CDR3 consists of 16 residues. Germline V gene lookup returns CDR1 SGDLS and CDR2 YYNGEE. Trimming removed 0 bases from V and 2 bases from J, with 14 bases in between. The CDR3 DNA follows: TGTGCCAGCAGCGTAGCCGGGACACCCTATCAAGAGACCCAGTACTTC. Protein sequence: CASSVAGTPYQETQYF.

The CDR3 bases are TGCGCCAGCAGCCAGGCTAGCGGGCACACAGATACGCAGTATTTT. Its protein product is CASSQASGHTDTQYF. This rearrangement joins TRBV4-1 to TRBJ2-3, with 8 bases matching TRBD2. Trimming removed 3 bases from V and 2 bases from J; junction bases left unmatched: 4. This CDR3 spans 15 amino acids. The germline V gene encodes CDR1 MGHRA and CDR2 YSYEKL.

In its sample, this clone was seen a few times. The V call is TRBV10-3, the J call TRBJ1-1, with D unclear. The V end lost 6 bases, the J end lost 4 bases, and 15 bases lay between the germline ends. The germline V gene encodes CDR1 ENHRY and CDR2 SYGVKD. CDR3 length equals 14 residues. CDR3 region: CAIRDSGLGTEAFF. Written as DNA, the CDR3 is TGTGCCATCAGAGACTCGGGGTTGGGCACTGAAGCTTTCTTT.

This clone was seen a handful of times. The chain combines TRBV2 with TRBJ2-7; 8 bases are shared with TRBD2. The CDR3 runs 13 residues. Germline V gene sequence: CDR1 SNHLY, CDR2 FYNNEI. J was trimmed by 3 bases and V by 7 bases; bases with no gene match: 5. The CDR3 nucleotides are TGTGCCAGCAAGGCGGGAGGCTACTACGAGCAGTACTTC. Residues: CASKAGGYYEQYF.

The genes are TRBV20-1 and TRBJ2-7; TRBD1 matches 8 bases. V lost 5 bases and J lost 3; bases outside the gene matches: 0. The CDR3 has 11 residues. Per the germline V gene, CDR1 is DFQATT and CDR2 is SNEGSKA (reference sequence). The CDR3 DNA reads as TGCAGTGCTGGACAGGGCTACGAGCAGTACTTC. It is translated as CSAGQGYEQYF.

The V and J genes are TRBV7-2 and TRBJ2-2; 7 bases agree with TRBD2. The CDR3 has 17 amino acids. With V trimmed by 3 bases and J by 3 bases, 10 bases remained unmatched. Germline V gene data show CDR1 as SGHTA and CDR2 as FQGNSA. CDR3: CASSFPVVGGYTGELFF. DNA of the CDR3: TGTGCCAGCAGCTTCCCCGTGGTGGGAGGGTACACCGGGGAGCTGTTTTTT.